The entry below gives a single TCR beta chain sequence along with its context. What it binds is not known. This specimen belongs to a study of cytomegalovirus exposure and HLA in healthy donors. Primers included in the PCR were 60 Vbeta and 13 Jbeta primers. The repertoire was sequenced with immunoSEQ multiplex PCR; TCRdb's copy has only in-frame clones and lacks some. In all, the sample yields around 100,000 clones. This CDR3 comprises 16 residues. Trimming took off 2 bases at V and 0 bases at J, with 11 bases between the two ends. Germline V gives CDR1 SNHLY, CDR2 FYNNEI. Whole-study findings and limits: The authors judged a highly shared variant cluster likely a sequencing artifact. Roughly uniform depth of sequencing across donors was assumed in presence/absence analyses. TCR sequences were mostly rare, though some public TCRs occurred in many donors. Most TCR beta V segments were productive about 90% or about 30% of the time in an earlier analysis.

The sample taken for sequencing was PBMCs. The TCR originated in a man aged 50 to 59 in good health and CMV-seronegative. The genes are TRBV2 and TRBJ1-5; no clear D gene. CDR3 protein: CASSEFAGNSNQPQHF. The DNA for the CDR3 is TGTGCCAGCAGTGAATTTGCGGGAAATAGCAATCAGCCCCAGCATTTT.